The 22 T cell receptor beta chains below come from one sample, sequenced in a study of blood T cell repertoires in COVID-19. Data came from immunoSEQ multiplex PCR; TCRdb stores just in-frame clones and leaves some out. The table shows over 100,000 clones, with 84% occurring only once. Input material: PBMCs or T cells enriched from blood (not recorded which). These receptors were collected from a woman in her 30s who had recovered from COVID-19.

The genes are TRBV5-1 and TRBJ1-1, with a possible D match to TRBD1 (5 bases). Germline V CDR1 and CDR2: SGHRS, YFSETQ. This CDR3 region has 15 residues. V was clipped by 4 bases and J by 2 bases, with 15 bases between them. The CDR3 spells CASSTEGRPNTEAFF. The CDR3 nucleotides read TGCGCCAGCAGCACGGAGGGACGGCCCAACACTGAAGCTTTCTTT.

The V gene is TRBV7-8, the J gene TRBJ2-7; no clear D gene. Germline V CDR1 and CDR2: SGHVS, FQNEAQ. V lost 5 bases, J lost 9 bases, and 14 bases lay in between. This CDR3 comprises 12 residues. This CDR3 reads CASSPTVGAQYF. The CDR3, as DNA: TGTGCCAGCAGCCCCACGGTCGGAGCGCAGTACTTC.

This rearrangement joins TRBV28 to TRBJ2-1, with D possibly matching TRBD2 (7 bases). CDR3 length: 17 amino acids. The germline V gene has CDR1 MDHEN and CDR2 SYDVKM. Trimming cost V 3 bases and J 3 bases, with 18 bases left between them. CDR3 sequence: CASSFPPPGGDYNEQFF. The DNA of the CDR3 is TGTGCCAGCAGTTTTCCCCCCCCGGGGGGCGACTACAATGAGCAGTTCTTC.

The rearrangement uses TRBV18 and TRBJ2-7, with 11 bases aligning to TRBD2. The CDR3 has 19 amino acids. CDR1 KGHSH and CDR2 LQKENI come from the germline V gene. V lost 0 bases and J lost 5; bases outside the gene matches: 15. CDR3 bases: TGTGCCAGCTCACCACCGGCGACTAGCGGGAAGGGGTTTGGGAACGAGCAGTACTTC. Translating gives CASSPPATSGKGFGNEQYF.

The chain links TRBV6-2 or TRBV6-3 to TRBJ2-7; D gene unclear. The CDR3 runs 13 residues. The V end was cut by 2 bases, the J end by 6 bases, with 11 bases between. Germline CDR1 is MNHEY and CDR2 is SVGEGT. The CDR3 nucleotides read TGTGCCAGCAGTTACCGGCAGCTAGGCGAGCAGTACTTC. Translating it yields CASSYRQLGEQYF.

The chain links TRBV30 to TRBJ1-2, with D possibly TRBD1 on 5 matching bases. V was clipped by 3 bases and J by 4 bases, with 15 bases between them. The germline CDR1 and CDR2 sequences are GTSNPN and SVGIG (reference sequence). There are 14 residues in the CDR3. The CDR3 coding sequence is TGTGCCTGGAGCTTGCAGGGTTTAAGCTATGGCTACACCTTC. Amino acid sequence: CAWSLQGLSYGYTF.

The chain recombines TRBV27 with TRBJ1-5; a possible D gene is TRBD1 (6 bases). The CDR3 spans 13 residues. Germline lookup yields CDR1 MNHEY and CDR2 SMNVEV (reference sequence). Trimming took off 5 bases at V and 5 bases at J, with 10 bases between the two ends. The CDR3 loop is CASSPYRDQPQHF. The CDR3 bases are TGTGCCAGCAGTCCTTACAGGGATCAGCCCCAGCATTTT.

The chain couples TRBV10-3 to TRBJ2-4; 9 positions match TRBD2. The J segment lost 3 bases and the V segment lost 3 bases, leaving 12 bases of the junction unmatched. The CDR3 is 18 amino acids. Germline CDR1 is ENHRY and CDR2 is SYGVKD. CDR3 loop: CAISDGTSWRIDKNIQYF. CDR3 coding DNA: TGTGCCATCAGTGACGGGACTAGCTGGAGGATTGACAAAAACATTCAGTACTTC.

This clone has only one observation. The V and J genes are TRBV21-1 and TRBJ1-5. TRBV21-1 is termed a pseudogene. The length of the CDR3 is 15 residues. CDR3 loop: CASIWGEGGNQPQHF. CDR3 nucleotide sequence: TGTGCCAGCATCTGGGGGGAGGGAGGGAATCAGCCCCAGCATTTT.

The J gene is TRBJ1-2, the V gene TRBV24-1; 9 nucleotides agree with TRBD1. Unmatched junction bases numbered 4, after V lost 3 bases and J lost 3 bases. CDR1 and CDR2 (germline): KGHDR, SFDVKD. The CDR3 covers 15 residues. Here the CDR3 reads CATSDPGTGYYGYTF. The CDR3 DNA follows: TGTGCCACCAGTGATCCCGGGACAGGGTACTATGGCTACACCTTC.

The chain has TRBV3-1 (or the pseudogene TRBV3-2) and TRBJ2-5, with 7 bases that match TRBD2. The V and J ends lost 0 bases and 0 bases, in that order; junction bases with no gene match: 10. Germline assignment: CDR1 LGHDT and CDR2 YNNKEL (reference sequence). The CDR3 consists of 18 residues. The CDR3, as DNA: TGTGCCAGCAGCCAAGATGAGCGTCGGCGGGGGTACCAAGAGACCCAGTACTTC. Translated, it gives CASSQDERRRGYQETQYF.

The chain employs TRBV7-2 and TRBJ1-2, with a possible D match to TRBD1 (5 bases). The germline V gene has CDR1 SGHTA and CDR2 FQGNSA. Trimming shortened V by 2 bases and J by 2 bases, and 9 bases separated the two germline ends. The CDR3 consists of 14 residues. CDR3 DNA sequence: TGTGCCAGCAGCTTACAGGGAACCAACTATGGCTACACCTTC. It codes for CASSLQGTNYGYTF.

This chain joins TRBV14 and TRBJ2-7; D may be TRBD1 (5 bases). The CDR3 contains 14 residues. Germline-derived CDR1 and CDR2 are SGHDN and FVKESK. With 5 bases removed from V and 6 bases from J, the gap between germline ends came to 17 bases. Here the CDR3 reads CASSKVGPLFEQYF. CDR3 nucleotides: TGTGCCAGCAGCAAGGTGGGGCCTCTTTTCGAGCAGTACTTC.

The chain uses TRBV7-9 and TRBJ2-7; 9 bases map to TRBD1. Germline-derived CDR1 and CDR2 are SEHNR and FQNEAQ (reference sequence). The CDR3 runs 13 residues. With 5 bases clipped from V and 6 bases from J, the junction kept 5 bases outside the gene matches. The CDR3 protein is CASSVGQGPEQYF. CDR3 nucleotides: TGTGCCAGCAGCGTGGGACAGGGTCCCGAGCAGTACTTC.

The V gene is TRBV3-1 (or the pseudogene TRBV3-2), the J gene TRBJ1-2, with TRBD1 matching over 7 bases. Germline values: CDR1 LGHDT, CDR2 YNNKEL (reference sequence). V shed 4 bases, J shed 4 bases, and the junction held 18 bases outside the gene matches. The CDR3 has 18 amino acids. CDR3 region: CASSRGAGGISTSYGYTF. The CDR3 DNA follows: TGTGCCAGCAGCCGGGGGGCAGGGGGTATTTCGACTTCCTATGGCTACACCTTC.

The chain carries TRBV13 and TRBJ2-2, with TRBD2 identical over 13 bases. V dropped 5 bases and J dropped 5; count of bases not matched to a gene: 5. The CDR3 loop spans 16 amino acids. Germline V gives CDR1 PRHDT, CDR2 FYEKMQ (reference sequence). The CDR3 reads CASSTGLAGETGELFF. For the CDR3, the DNA is TGTGCCAGCAGCACAGGACTAGCGGGAGAGACCGGGGAGCTGTTTTTT.

This chain links TRBV24-1 with TRBJ1-5; D is possibly TRBD1 (5 bases). The CDR3 extends over 14 amino acids. V lost 6 bases and J 4 bases, leaving 12 bases between the germline ends. The V gene's germline CDR1 is KGHDR and CDR2 SFDVKD. CDR3 bases: TGTGCCACCAGTTATCCAGGGCTAAATCAGCCCCAGCATTTT. Its protein product is CATSYPGLNQPQHF.

The chain is built from TRBV9 and TRBJ2-7; perhaps TRBD1 as D (6 bases). The CDR3 contains 14 residues. Germline V gene sequence: CDR1 SGDLS, CDR2 YYNGEE. Trimming took 4 bases from V and 2 from J, leaving 13 bases between them. CDR3 DNA: TGTGCCAGCAGCCCTAGGGGACAACCCTACGAGCAGTACTTC. This translates into CASSPRGQPYEQYF.

V gene TRBV28 combines with J gene TRBJ1-2; D possibly corresponds to TRBD1 (6 bases). Trimming pared 8 bases from V and 8 bases from J, leaving 12 bases between. The CDR3 covers 11 residues. Per the germline V gene, CDR1 is MDHEN and CDR2 is SYDVKM. As DNA, the CDR3 is TGTGCCAGCCGAAACACAGGGGGCTACACCTTC. It is translated as CASRNTGGYTF.

V and J are TRBV11-2 and TRBJ2-1, with 7 bases aligning to TRBD2. V lost 0 bases, J lost 4 bases, and 18 bases stayed unmatched. Germline lookup yields CDR1 SGHAT and CDR2 FQNNGV. CDR3 length: 20 amino acids. In DNA form, the CDR3 reads TGTGCCAGCAGCTTAGATGGAATCCGGAAGGGGAGGGCCCGTTACAATGAGCAGTTCTTC. The encoded protein is CASSLDGIRKGRARYNEQFF.

The V call is TRBV7-9, the J call TRBJ1-1; D is uncertain. V lost 6 bases, J lost 5 bases, and 22 bases lay in between. From germline, CDR1 is SEHNR and CDR2 FQNEAQ (reference sequence). CDR3 length equals 16 residues. CDR3: CASSERNTRRGTEAFF. CDR3 DNA sequence: TGTGCCAGCAGTGAGAGGAATACACGCCGAGGGACTGAAGCTTTCTTT.

The chain recombines TRBV15 with TRBJ2-5; TRBD2 might be the D (7 bases). The CDR3 runs 16 residues. CDR1 and CDR2 (germline): LNHNV, YYDKDF (reference sequence). The ends were cut back, 1 base at V and 2 bases at J, with 14 bases in the middle. Here the CDR3 DNA reads TGTGCCACCAGCAGAGTCCAGGGGAGGGGGCAAGAGACCCAGTACTTC. Translating gives CATSRVQGRGQETQYF.